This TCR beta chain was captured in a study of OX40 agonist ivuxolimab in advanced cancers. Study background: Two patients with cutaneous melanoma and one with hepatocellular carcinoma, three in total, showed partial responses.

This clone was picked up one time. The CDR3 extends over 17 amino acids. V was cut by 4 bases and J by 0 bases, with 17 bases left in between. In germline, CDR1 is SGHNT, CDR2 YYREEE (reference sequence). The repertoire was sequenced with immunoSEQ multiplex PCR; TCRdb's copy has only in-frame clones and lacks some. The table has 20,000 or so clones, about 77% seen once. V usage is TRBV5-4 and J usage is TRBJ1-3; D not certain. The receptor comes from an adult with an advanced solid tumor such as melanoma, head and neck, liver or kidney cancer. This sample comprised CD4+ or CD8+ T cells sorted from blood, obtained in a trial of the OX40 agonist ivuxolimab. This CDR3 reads CASSHLGSTSSGNTIYF. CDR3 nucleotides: TGTGCCAGCAGCCATCTAGGGTCCACGAGCTCTGGAAACACCATATATTTT.